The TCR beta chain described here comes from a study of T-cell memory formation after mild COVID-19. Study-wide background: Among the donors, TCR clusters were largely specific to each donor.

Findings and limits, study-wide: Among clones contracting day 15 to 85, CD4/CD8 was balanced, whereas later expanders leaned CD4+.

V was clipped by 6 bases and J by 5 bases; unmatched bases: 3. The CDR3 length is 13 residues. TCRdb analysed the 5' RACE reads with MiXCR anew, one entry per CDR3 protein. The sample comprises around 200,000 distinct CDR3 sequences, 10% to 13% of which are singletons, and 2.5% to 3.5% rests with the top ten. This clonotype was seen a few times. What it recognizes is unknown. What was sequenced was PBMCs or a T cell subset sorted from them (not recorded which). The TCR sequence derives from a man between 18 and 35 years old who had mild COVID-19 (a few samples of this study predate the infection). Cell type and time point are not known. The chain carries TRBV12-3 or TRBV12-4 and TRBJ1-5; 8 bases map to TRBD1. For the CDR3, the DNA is TGTGCCAGCAGGAAGACAGGGGATCAGCCCCAGCATTTT. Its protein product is CASRKTGDQPQHF.